This T cell receptor beta chain emerged from a study of early T cells in non-severe SARS-CoV-2 infection. Study-wide context: Sequenced bulk RNA came from whole blood that was unsorted, and chains were unpaired.

The J segment lost 1 base and the V segment lost 1 base, leaving 2 bases of the junction unmatched. The CDR3 runs 15 residues. Germline V gene data show CDR1 as SGHTA and CDR2 as FQGNSA. Unique molecular identifiers were attached to individual cDNA molecules. TCRdb reprocessed the 5' RACE reads via MiXCR and lists one record per CDR3 protein. The table records tens of thousands of distinct CDR3 sequences, 5.5% to 7.5% of them present only once. This clonotype was observed a few times. The sequencing input was whole blood. This rearrangement joins TRBV7-2 to TRBJ1-1, with 8 nucleotides matching TRBD1. The clonotype originates from an adult who was a healthcare worker with PCR-confirmed SARS-CoV-2 infection or an uninfected control (not recorded which). The CDR3 region is CASSLGDRRNTEAFF. The CDR3 region has the DNA TGTGCCAGCAGCTTAGGGGACAGGAGGAACACTGAAGCTTTCTTT.